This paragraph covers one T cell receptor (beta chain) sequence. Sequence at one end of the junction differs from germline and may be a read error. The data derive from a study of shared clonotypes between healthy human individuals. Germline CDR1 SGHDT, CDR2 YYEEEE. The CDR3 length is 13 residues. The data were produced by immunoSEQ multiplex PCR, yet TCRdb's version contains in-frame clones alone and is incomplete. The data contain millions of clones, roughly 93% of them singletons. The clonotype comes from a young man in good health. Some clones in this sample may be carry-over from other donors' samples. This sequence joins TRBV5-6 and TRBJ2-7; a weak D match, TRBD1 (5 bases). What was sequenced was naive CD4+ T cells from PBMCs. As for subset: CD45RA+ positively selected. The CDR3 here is CASRLGQEYEQYF. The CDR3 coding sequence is TGTGCCAGCAGATTGGGGCAGGAGTACGAGCAGTACTTC.